These 22 T cell receptor beta chains were sequenced from one sample in a study of blood T cell repertoires in COVID-19. Sequencing used immunoSEQ multiplex PCR; TCRdb keeps in-frame clones, though not all of them. This table has approximately 270,000 clones, roughly 90% appearing once. The sample was PBMCs or T cells enriched from blood (not recorded which). The receptors were gathered from a woman in her sixties or seventies who had recovered from COVID-19.

The chain recombines TRBV19 with TRBJ1-1; 8 bases line up with TRBD1. Germline V gene data show CDR1 as LNHDA and CDR2 as SQIVND (reference sequence). The CDR3 covers 14 residues. Trimming took 8 bases from V and 1 from J; bases not matched to a gene: 6. CDR3 coding DNA: TGTGCCAGTTCGAGGCAGGGGGCGAACACTGAAGCTTTCTTT. Translation: CASSRQGANTEAFF.

The rearrangement links TRBV11-2 to TRBJ2-1; 11 bases agree with TRBD2. This CDR3 comprises 15 residues. Germline assignment: CDR1 SGHAT and CDR2 FQNNGV. The V gene end was trimmed by 7 bases and the J gene end by 10 bases; junction bases not matched to a gene: 12. For the CDR3, the DNA is TGTGCCAGCACCATGACTAGCGGGATTTGGAAGGAGCAGTTCTTC. It yields the protein CASTMTSGIWKEQFF.

This rearrangement joins TRBV28 to TRBJ1-2, with D perhaps matching TRBD1 (5 bases). Germline CDR1 reads MDHEN; CDR2 reads SYDVKM. CDR3 length: 13 residues. V was pared by 6 bases and J by 4 bases, with 12 bases between. The CDR3 sequence: CASRRGGTYGYTF. CDR3 nucleotides: TGTGCCAGCAGACGCGGGGGGACCTATGGCTACACCTTC.

This chain links TRBV27 with TRBJ1-2; tentative D call: TRBD1 (5 bases). The CDR3 runs to 14 residues. V lost 1 base and J 7 bases, leaving 13 bases between the germline ends. Germline V gene data show CDR1 as MNHEY and CDR2 as SMNVEV (reference sequence). The CDR3 here is CASSLFSAGGGYTF. CDR3 bases: TGTGCCAGCAGTTTATTTTCGGCGGGGGGTGGCTACACCTTC.

The chain couples TRBV4-1 to TRBJ2-3; 8 bases agree with TRBD2. The CDR3 loop spans 16 amino acids. The germline V gene has CDR1 MGHRA and CDR2 YSYEKL. The trim removed 2 bases at V and 3 bases at J, leaving 7 bases unmatched. The CDR3 is CASSQSRGGQTDTQYF. The CDR3 DNA sequence: TGCGCCAGCAGCCAATCCCGGGGGGGCCAAACAGATACGCAGTATTTT.

The rearrangement uses TRBV4-2 and TRBJ2-2, with TRBD1 matching over 8 bases. This CDR3 region has 17 residues. The germline V gene has CDR1 LGHNA and CDR2 YNFKEQ. The ends lost 1 base at V and 0 bases at J; junction bases unmatched: 4. CDR3 sequence reads: CASSQGPGQANTGELFF. CDR3 nucleotides: TGTGCCAGCAGCCAAGGGCCGGGACAGGCGAACACCGGGGAGCTGTTTTTT.

CDR3 protein: CASSPNGRDFLYEQYF. Here the CDR3 DNA reads TGTGCCAGCAGCCCAAACGGACGGGACTTTTTGTACGAGCAGTACTTC. The chain uses TRBV7-2 and TRBJ2-7, with a weak D call TRBD2 (6 bases). V lost 5 bases to trimming and J lost 4 bases, with 21 bases between them. There are 16 residues in the CDR3. Germline CDR1 reads SGHTA; CDR2 reads FQGNSA.

In this sample, this clone turned up a few times. The rearrangement joins TRBV2 to TRBJ2-5; D perhaps matches TRBD1 (5 bases). Germline V gene sequence: CDR1 SNHLY, CDR2 FYNNEI. V was trimmed by 6 bases and J by 5 bases, leaving 19 bases between them. This CDR3 comprises 15 residues. Here the CDR3 DNA reads TGTGCCAGCAGGTGGGAACGTCAGGGTGGGGAGACCCAGTACTTC. This translates into CASRWERQGGETQYF.

The chain employs TRBV27 and TRBJ1-5; tentatively, D is TRBD1 (5 bases). This CDR3 comprises 14 residues. Germline CDR1 reads MNHEY; CDR2 reads SMNVEV (reference sequence). V was clipped by 7 bases and J by 2 bases, with 12 bases between them. The DNA for the CDR3 is TGTGCCAGCACCCCAGGGTACGGCAATCAGCCCCAGCATTTT. Protein: CASTPGYGNQPQHF.

This chain links TRBV11-3 with TRBJ2-1, with D maybe TRBD2 (5 bases). Trimming took 5 bases from V and 6 from J, leaving 11 bases between them. From germline, CDR1 is SGHNT and CDR2 YENEEA. The CDR3 has 13 amino acids. This CDR3 is CASSRTRGNEQFF. The CDR3 coding sequence is TGTGCCAGCAGCCGAACTCGGGGCAATGAGCAGTTCTTC.

V is TRBV30 and J is TRBJ2-7; 8 bases map to TRBD2. Germline-derived CDR1 and CDR2 are GTSNPN and SVGIG (reference sequence). V lost 8 bases and J lost 2; bases outside the gene matches: 17. The CDR3 runs to 16 residues. The CDR3 DNA sequence: TGTGCCGGACCCCTCCCCGGCGGGAGGCCCCCCTACGAGCAGTACTTC. It specifies CAGPLPGGRPPYEQYF.

CDR3 DNA: TGCGCCAGCAGCTCGTTCACTAGCGACCTCTACAATGAGCAGTTCTTC. Its protein product is CASSSFTSDLYNEQFF. The rearrangement uses TRBV5-1 and TRBJ2-1; 7 bases are shared with TRBD2. V lost 3 bases, J lost 3 bases, and 9 bases stayed unmatched. Germline assignment: CDR1 SGHRS and CDR2 YFSETQ. The CDR3 is 16 residues long.

The CDR3 DNA reads TGTGCCTGGAGTGGGACTAGCGGGAACAATGAGCAGTTCTTC. Its translation is CAWSGTSGNNEQFF. The rearrangement joins TRBV30 to TRBJ2-1, with 12 nucleotides matching TRBD2. J was trimmed by 5 bases and V by 1 base; bases with no gene match: 0. Per the germline V gene, CDR1 is GTSNPN and CDR2 is SVGIG (reference sequence). CDR3 size: 14 residues.

This clone occurred a few times. This rearrangement joins TRBV2 to TRBJ2-5; D is unclear. The CDR3 sequence is 13 residues long. Germline values: CDR1 SNHLY, CDR2 FYNNEI. V lost 4 bases to trimming and J lost 1 base, with 7 bases between them. CDR3 amino acids: CASSVEFQETQYF. The CDR3 DNA is TGTGCCAGCAGTGTTGAGTTCCAAGAGACCCAGTACTTC. Supplemented by reference TRBV2 and TRBJ2-5, the full variable domain reads EPEVTQTPSHQVTQMGQEVILRCVPISNHLYFYWYRQILGQKVEFLVSFYNNEISEKSEIFDDQFSVERPDGSNFTLKIRSTKLEDSAMYFCASSVEFQETQYFGPGTRLLVL.

The chain is built from TRBV19 and TRBJ2-1; 9 nucleotides line up with TRBD2. The CDR3 loop spans 14 amino acids. After removal of 10 bases from V and 2 bases from J, the junction contained 6 bases not matched to a gene. The germline V gene has CDR1 LNHDA and CDR2 SQIVND (reference sequence). CDR3 sequence: CATGLAGPYNEQFF. The CDR3 coding sequence is TGTGCCACCGGGCTAGCGGGGCCCTACAATGAGCAGTTCTTC.

The V gene is TRBV27, the J gene TRBJ2-1; maybe TRBD1 (5 bases). Per germline, CDR1 MNHEY and CDR2 SMNVEV (reference sequence). V lost 1 base, J lost 8 bases, and 9 bases lay in between. This CDR3 has 13 residues. The CDR3 bases are TGTGCCAGCAGTTTATTAAGGGGCGATGAGCAGTTCTTC. Its protein product is CASSLLRGDEQFF.

The rearrangement uses TRBV28 and TRBJ1-1, with TRBD1 as a possible D gene (6 bases). Germline V gene sequence: CDR1 MDHEN, CDR2 SYDVKM. V was pared by 8 bases and J by 0 bases, with 22 bases between. This CDR3 contains 17 residues. CDR3 protein: CASLPGTHSPMNTEAFF. The CDR3 DNA reads as TGTGCCAGCCTACCCGGGACACACAGCCCCATGAACACTGAAGCTTTCTTT.

The V call is TRBV4-1, the J call TRBJ1-4; unclear D gene. Germline CDR1 MGHRA, CDR2 YSYEKL. V was cut by 7 bases and J by 3 bases, with 12 bases left in between. The CDR3 contains 14 residues. The CDR3 protein is CASKAEVANEKLFF. For the CDR3, the DNA is TGCGCCAGCAAGGCGGAAGTGGCTAATGAAAAACTGTTTTTT.

The genes are TRBV7-3 and TRBJ1-6; a weak D match, TRBD1 (6 bases). In germline, CDR1 is SGHTA, CDR2 FQGTGA. The CDR3 extends over 15 amino acids. The V end was cut by 5 bases, the J end by 10 bases, with 18 bases between. CDR3 amino acids: CASSNRQDSGSPLHF. The CDR3 DNA is TGTGCCAGCAGCAACCGACAGGATTCAGGATCACCCCTCCACTTT.

The J gene is TRBJ2-5, the V gene TRBV7-9, with 10 bases matching TRBD1. Trimming removed 6 bases from V and 5 bases from J; junction bases left unmatched: 6. Germline CDR1 reads SEHNR; CDR2 reads FQNEAQ (reference sequence). The CDR3 has 14 amino acids. The CDR3 bases are TGTGCCAGCAGGTCTGCGGGACAGGGGGAGACCCAGTACTTC. As protein: CASRSAGQGETQYF.

The rearrangement uses TRBV5-1 and TRBJ2-1; TRBD1 matches 12 bases. This CDR3 is 15 amino acids long. Germline V gene lookup returns CDR1 SGHRS and CDR2 YFSETQ. With V trimmed by 2 bases and J by 8 bases, 5 bases remained unmatched. CDR3 nucleotides: TGCGCCAGCAGCTTTGGGGACAGGGGGCGCCATGAGCAGTTCTTC. As protein: CASSFGDRGRHEQFF.

The CDR3 sequence is CASSPGQIGTNTEAFF. The CDR3 DNA is TGTGCCAGCAGTCCTGGACAGATCGGTACAAACACTGAAGCTTTCTTT. The J gene is TRBJ1-1, the V gene TRBV28; D possibly corresponds to TRBD1 (6 bases). V lost 5 bases, J lost 2 bases, and 18 bases lay in between. The V gene's germline CDR1 is MDHEN and CDR2 SYDVKM. This CDR3 spans 16 amino acids.